Following are 4 T cell receptor beta chains from one sample sequenced in a study of cytotoxic CD8 clonotypes in ibrutinib-treated CLL. TCRdb's table, derived via immunoSEQ multiplex PCR, lists solely in-frame clones and lacks some. The sample gives about 50,000 clones, around 60% of which show up once; about 29% is in the top ten. Specimen: PBMCs, collected after 24 months of ibrutinib treatment. All receptors come from a human donor with chronic lymphocytic leukemia.

The table lists this clone with a count of one. The chain recombines TRBV9 with TRBJ2-3; D remains unclear. Germline values: CDR1 SGDLS, CDR2 YYNGEE. CDR3 size: 15 residues. The V end lost 1 base, the J end lost 1 base, and 10 bases lay between the germline ends. The CDR3 DNA sequence: TGTGCCAGCAGCGTATTTTCCGGAGGCACAGATACGCAGTATTTT. It is translated as CASSVFSGGTDTQYF. The variable domain in full, completed from reference TRBV9 and TRBJ2-3, reads DSGVTQTPKHLITATGQRVTLRCSPRSGDLSVYWYQQSLDQGLQFLIQYYNGEERAKGNILERFSAQQFPDLHSELNLSSLELGDSALYFCASSVFSGGTDTQYFGPGTRLTVL.

This rearrangement joins TRBV19 to TRBJ1-4; D gene ambiguous. V lost 2 bases and J 2 bases, leaving 9 bases between the germline ends. CDR1 and CDR2 (germline): LNHDA, SQIVND (reference sequence). CDR3 size: 15 residues. The CDR3 DNA reads TGTGCCAGTAGTATAATGGGAGGGACTAATGAAAAACTGTTTTTT. Protein product: CASSIMGGTNEKLFF.

This clone was recorded a few times. The chain combines TRBV9 with TRBJ2-1, with TRBD1 identical over 7 bases. The CDR3 runs to 17 residues. V lost 5 bases, J lost 8 bases, and 19 bases stayed unmatched. CDR1 is SGDLS, CDR2 YYNGEE, per germline. This CDR3 reads CASRANNRQGSGDEQFF. The DNA for the CDR3 is TGTGCCAGCAGAGCAAATAATCGACAGGGTAGTGGGGATGAGCAGTTCTTC. Based on the CDR3 plus reference TRBV9 and TRBJ2-1, the full variable domain is DSGVTQTPKHLITATGQRVTLRCSPRSGDLSVYWYQQSLDQGLQFLIQYYNGEERAKGNILERFSAQQFPDLHSELNLSSLELGDSALYFCASRANNRQGSGDEQFFGPGTRLTVL.

The chain joins TRBV27 to TRBJ1-2; the match to TRBD1 covers 9 bases. Germline assignment: CDR1 MNHEY and CDR2 SMNVEV (reference sequence). V was clipped by 5 bases and J by 4 bases; unmatched bases: 5. The CDR3 contains 14 residues. The DNA for the CDR3 is TGTGCCAGCAGTCCCTGGGGACAGGGCTATGGCTACACCTTC. This encodes CASSPWGQGYGYTF.